This TCR beta chain was sequenced for a study of cytomegalovirus exposure and HLA in healthy donors. Study-wide findings and caveats: TCR beta V segments were, for the most part, productive about 90% or about 30% of the time in an earlier analysis.

This clone occurred a few times. Its specificity is unknown. Trimming shortened V by 0 bases and J by 4 bases, and 7 bases separated the two germline ends. The CDR3 is 13 residues long. Per germline, CDR1 SGDLS and CDR2 YYNGEE. The primer mix had 60 Vbeta and 13 Jbeta primers. The repertoire was sequenced with immunoSEQ multiplex PCR; TCRdb's copy has only in-frame clones and lacks some. The sample has 150,000 to 200,000 clones, about 86% seen once. The clonotype was recovered from a woman under 30 in good health and CMV-seropositive. V gene TRBV9 combines with J gene TRBJ2-5; a possible D gene is TRBD1 (6 bases). Sequenced input: PBMCs. The CDR3 is CASSVGGGETQYF. In DNA, the CDR3 is TGTGCCAGCAGCGTAGGAGGGGGAGAGACCCAGTACTTC.